Described below is a single TCR beta chain sequence and its context. This clone was detected only once. Its antigen target is currently unknown. There are no base qualities to consult, and no much larger clone falls within one base. These data belong to a study of cytomegalovirus exposure and HLA in healthy donors (dated by TCRdb to the late 2010s). Concerning the study at large: According to an earlier analysis of a few hundred of the donors, about 179 million T cells yielded 100 million or so unique TCR beta sequences and roughly 280 Gb of sequence data. Roughly 300 gigabases of sequencing data and 80 million or so unique TCR sequences were included in an early release covering 550 to 650 HLA-typed donors. Among the 398 genotyped donors, under 90% belonged to the genetic ancestry cluster associated with self-reported Caucasian donors. The study aimed to test whether cataloging public T cell receptors could reveal signatures of past pathogen exposure. The study profiled the T cell repertoires of approximately 700 subjects by immunosequencing and related them to cytomegalovirus serostatus. Along with the approximately 700-subject first cohort, a separate validation cohort of some 130 different subjects was used. High-throughput TCR immunosequencing, statistical association of individual TCRs with disease status, and machine learning were combined to predict cytomegalovirus infection status. A later analysis re-examined previously published TCR beta repertoires from about 700 donors and added high-resolution HLA genotyping to investigate patterns of TCR occurrence. Rather than using new phenotypic data, the later analysis identified candidate immune exposures from TCR beta sequences and from how often those sequences occurred across donors. To decide whether each TCR beta V gene segment behaved as functional or pseudogenic, an earlier analysis of 587 of the donors relied on high-throughput TCR beta sequencing. Alongside the repertoire data, information on donor age, sex, ethnicity and CMV serostatus was compiled. In a later genetic analysis, genome-wide SNP genotypes for about 60% of the 666 donors were used, and that subset was treated as a discovery cohort. All discovery cohort repertoires had been generated using a single sequencing platform. Both class I and class II loci were covered by HLA typing, at four-digit resolution. The number of typed donors differed by locus: roughly 629-640 for A, B, C, DRB1 and DQB1; 500 to 550 for DQA1; about 600 for DPA1; and roughly 490 for DPB1. Five DR-DQ haplotypes were handled as single units for association and clustering because linkage in the cohort was strong. On average, about 240,000 unique TCR beta nucleotide sequences were sequenced per donor among several hundred genotyped donors of the cohort, with 15% to 20% of those sequences being non-productive.

Library preparation used the immunoSEQ multiplex PCR assay. A mixture of 60 forward primers for TCR Vbeta segments and 13 reverse primers for TCR Jbeta segments was used in the multiplex PCR. Amplification of the CDR3 region of rearranged TCR beta genes was performed with a multiplex PCR assay on genomic DNA. On the Illumina HiSeq System, the amplified TCR beta libraries were sequenced as 87-base-pair reads. In the original analysis: A later analysis counted approximately 84 million unique TCR beta chains across the 666 repertoires, and 10 million to 11 million of these chains were shared by at least two donors. To remove PCR and sequencing errors, raw reads were error-corrected and collapsed into unique sequences using a nearest-neighbor algorithm that merged closely related sequences. Alignment of CDR3 sequences to IMGT reference sequences was used to assign V, D and J gene segments. For a sequence to be retained, a match of at least six nucleotides was required to both a V gene segment and a J gene segment. A rearrangement was called productive if the CDR3 had no stop codons and remained in frame with V and J, and every other rearrangement was called non-productive. Following IMGT convention, CDR3 was defined as the stretch from the second conserved V-encoded cysteine to the conserved J-encoded phenylalanine. In an earlier analysis of just under 600 of the donors, sequences lacking an unambiguous match to a single V gene segment were excluded. In an earlier analysis of about 590 of the donors, a V segment was called functional when productive rearrangements were above 56.7%, and segregating when the standard deviation between donors exceeded 5%. A statistical classification framework was built for diagnosing cytomegalovirus status from the catalog of TCR beta chain sequences. A later analysis assigned V and J genes by comparing TCR nucleotide sequences with IMGT/GENE-DB human TR gene sequences. A later analysis assigned CDR3 sequences and most-parsimonious VDJ recombination scenarios with the TCRdist pipeline. In a later analysis, each TCR beta chain was defined by its CDR3 amino acid sequence together with its V-gene family, and reads without a unique V-gene family were excluded. As a way to deal with suspected cross-contamination and a sequencing artifact, a later analysis dropped 500 to 700 nucleotide sequences that were highly shared and had low generation probability. A later analysis calculated a clonal expansion index for each public chain from normalized within-repertoire ranks of inferred template counts. Generation probabilities in a later analysis came from a VDJ recombination model fitted to out-of-frame rearrangements, and those results were checked against IGoR. Hypergeometric tests were used in a later analysis to score TCR-TCR, TCR-HLA and TCR-CMV co-occurrence, with a repertoire-size bias correction applied to the TCR pairs. To estimate false discovery rates, a later analysis permuted the HLA or CMV assignments 20 times. A later analysis grouped co-occurring TCRs with DBSCAN, adding TCRdist sequence similarity when clustering within HLA-allele-positive subsets. Co-occurrence clustering excluded repertoires with fewer than 30,000 or more than 120,000 public chains, plus five with anomalous nucleotide sharing. Here the immuneACCESS table is served through TCRdb, limited to in-frame sequences with V and J called. Missing clones are a known gap in these copies; in checked studies unresolved V genes cover under half, and the rest lacks a known reason. V, J and clone size are taken as reported in that table, and D and trimming were inferred from the DNA itself. The sample table holds about 89,000 clones, of which roughly three quarters were seen once. The ten largest account for 1.2% to 1.5% of the sample.

The cohort comprised fewer than 750 healthy bone marrow donors. All cohort members were sampled while nominally healthy, although unrecorded immune exposures were likely present. The donor was CMV seronegative and belonged to the group of around 400 seronegative cohort members. A peripheral blood sample was provided by each donor, and peripheral blood mononuclear cells were used for TCR beta sequencing. Genomic DNA extraction from the blood cell samples was performed with the Qiagen DNeasy Blood Extraction Kit. Overall study results and their limits: CMV serostatus was the only immune exposure information available for the cohort. Because the 87-base-pair reads could not distinguish some IMGT-functional V segments, including TRBV6-2 and TRBV6-3, those segments were excluded. HLA typing was unavailable for some donors at each locus, so association tests used only the typed subset. In vitro tests confirmed that a few of the cytomegalovirus-associated TCR beta chains recognize cytomegalovirus antigens. The authors suggested that the approach could potentially be extended to other disease states and immunological phenotypes. A later genetic analysis associated a missense DCLRE1C variant with V-gene and J-gene trimming of TCR beta chains, and an independent cohort replicated the association. In a later analysis, the rate of TCR association differed among HLA loci, with DRB1 alleles having the most associated TCRs and HLA-C alleles having the fewest. Sequencing depth was assumed to be roughly uniform across donors in the presence/absence analyses, though that assumption may not hold. Strong co-occurrence of HLA alleles, especially DR and DQ, made assigning TCR associations to individual alleles difficult. Linkage disequilibrium might explain the correlated functional status among segregating V segments, but an unknown experimental factor could not be excluded. In a later genetic analysis, fewer N-insertions in productive TCRs were reported among donors in an Asian-associated ancestry cluster than the approximately 670-donor mean. According to a later analysis, most CMV-associated TCR beta chains appeared to be HLA-restricted, and the HLA associations seemed to be driven largely by CMV exposure. The earlier analysis of some 540 of the donors excluded approximately 15 rarely observed V segments, including chromosome 9 orphons, because counts were too low. The study listed 164 TCR beta chains as associated with cytomegalovirus. In a later analysis, several top co-occurrence clusters were reported to appear linked to parvovirus B19, influenza, CMV and Epstein-Barr virus. This cohort had only TCR beta chains sequenced, and the lack of alpha or paired-chain data limited which features could be detected. In an earlier analysis of some 550 of the donors, most TCR beta V segments were observed in productive rearrangements about 87% or about 30% of the time, broadly matching IMGT annotations. In a later analysis, HLA-associated TCR beta chains were found to be more clonally expanded and to have lower generation probabilities than equally common non-associated chains. Specific HLA alleles were associated with roughly 16,000 TCR beta sequences at a false discovery rate of 0.05 in a later analysis. In both the original and validation cohorts, the classifier was reported to diagnose cytomegalovirus status with high specificity and sensitivity. Across donors, most TCR sequences were observed very rarely, whereas some public TCRs were present in many individuals. A further reported finding was that TCR beta sequences accurately predicted the HLA-A and HLA-B alleles for most subjects in the first cohort. A cluster of highly shared sequence variants was judged likely to represent a technical artifact of the sequencing pipeline.

The CDR3 covers 14 residues, taking in both the cysteine and the phenylalanine. Only CDR3 DNA remains: 42 bases, in frame from the first base. V is clipped by 6 bases and J by 4 bases, and the sequence between their germline boundaries is 14 bases long. Via the germline V gene (reference sequence), CDR1 is MNHNY and CDR2 SVGAGI. The sequence was collected from a male donor in good health and CMV-seronegative. The sample was PBMCs. The sequence joins TRBV6-6 to TRBJ2-3, and TRBD2 may be the D gene, going by 6 matching bases. The sequenced DNA: TGTGCCAGCAGACCCCGGAGGGGACCAGATACGCAGTATTTT. It translates to CASRPRRGPDTQYF.